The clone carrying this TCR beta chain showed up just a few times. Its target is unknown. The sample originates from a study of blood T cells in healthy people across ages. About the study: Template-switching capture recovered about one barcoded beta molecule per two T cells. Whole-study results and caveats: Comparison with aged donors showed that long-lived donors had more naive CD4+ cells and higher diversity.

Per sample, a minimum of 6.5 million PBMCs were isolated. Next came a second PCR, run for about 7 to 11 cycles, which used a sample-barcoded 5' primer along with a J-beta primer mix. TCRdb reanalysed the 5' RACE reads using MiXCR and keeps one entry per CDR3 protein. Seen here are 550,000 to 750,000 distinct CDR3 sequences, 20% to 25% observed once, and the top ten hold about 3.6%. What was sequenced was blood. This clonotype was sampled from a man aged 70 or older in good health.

The CDR3 here is CASRSTLAGQYNSPLHF. The CDR3 DNA is TGCGCCAGCAGGTCGACTTTAGCGGGACAGTATAATTCACCCCTCCACTTT. The chain uses TRBV4-1 and TRBJ1-6; 7 nucleotides line up with TRBD1. This CDR3 is 17 amino acids long. V lost 6 bases to trimming and J lost 4 bases; unmatched junction nucleotides: 12. CDR1 and CDR2 (germline): MGHRA, YSYEKL.